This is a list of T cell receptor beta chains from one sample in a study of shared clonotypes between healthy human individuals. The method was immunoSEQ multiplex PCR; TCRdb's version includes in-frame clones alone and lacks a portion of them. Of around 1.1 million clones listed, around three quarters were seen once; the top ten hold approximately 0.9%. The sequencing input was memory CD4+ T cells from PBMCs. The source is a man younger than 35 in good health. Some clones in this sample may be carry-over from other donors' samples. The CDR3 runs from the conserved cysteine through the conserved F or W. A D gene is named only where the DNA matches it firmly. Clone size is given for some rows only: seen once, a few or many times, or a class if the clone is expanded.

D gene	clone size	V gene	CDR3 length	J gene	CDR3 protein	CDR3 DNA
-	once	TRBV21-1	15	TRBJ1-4	CASSKVPGGNEKLFF	TGTGCCAGCAGCAAAGTCCCCGGAGGGAATGAAAAACTGTTTTTT
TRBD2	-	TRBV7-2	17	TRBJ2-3	CASSRRWLAGSTDTQYF	TGTGCCAGCAGCAGAAGGTGGTTAGCGGGGAGCACAGATACGCAGTATTTT
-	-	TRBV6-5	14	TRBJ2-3	CASSPNGGWDTQYF	TGTGCCAGCAGTCCAAACGGCGGCTGGGATACGCAGTATTTT
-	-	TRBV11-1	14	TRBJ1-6	CASSPTPAGRPLHF	TGTGCCAGCAGCCCCACTCCGGCGGGACGGCCCCTCCACTTT
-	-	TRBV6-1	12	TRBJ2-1	CASSVTRREQFF	TGTGCCAGCAGTGTTACGAGGAGGGAGCAGTTCTTC
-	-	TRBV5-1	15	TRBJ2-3	CASSFADGGTDTQYF	TGCGCCAGCAGCTTTGCTGATGGGGGCACAGATACGCAGTATTTT
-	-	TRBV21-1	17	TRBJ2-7	CASSQKSRTGPSYEQYF	TGTGCCAGCAGCCAGAAGTCGCGGACAGGCCCTTCCTACGAGCAGTACTTC
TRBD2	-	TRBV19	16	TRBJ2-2	CASSPRGVPGTGELFF	TGTGCCAGTAGTCCCCGGGGGGTGCCAGGCACCGGGGAGCTGTTTTTT
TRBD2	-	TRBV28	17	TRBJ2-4	CASSFWREGRSKNIQYF	TGTGCCAGCAGTTTTTGGCGGGAGGGCCGGTCCAAAAACATTCAGTACTTC
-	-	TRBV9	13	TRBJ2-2	CASSPLHTGELFF	TGTGCCAGCAGCCCACTGCACACCGGGGAGCTGTTTTTT
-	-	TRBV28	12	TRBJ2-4	CASSGLQSHPYF	TGTGCCAGCTCGGGGCTACAAAGTCATCCGTACTTC
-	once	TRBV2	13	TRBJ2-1	CASSEEVVHEQFF	TGTGCCAGCAGTGAAGAGGTTGTGCATGAGCAGTTCTTC
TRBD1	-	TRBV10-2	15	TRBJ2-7	CASSSRDRGSYEQYF	TGCGCCAGCAGTAGTCGGGACAGGGGCAGCTACGAGCAGTACTTC
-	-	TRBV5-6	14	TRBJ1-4	CASSLFRVGEKLFF	TGTGCCAGCAGCTTGTTCCGGGTTGGGGAAAAACTGTTTTTT
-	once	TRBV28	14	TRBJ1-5	CASRLPIVNQPQHF	TGTGCCAGCAGGCTACCGATCGTCAATCAGCCCCAGCATTTT
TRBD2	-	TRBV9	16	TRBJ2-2	CASSGSGAILSGELFF	TGTGCCAGCAGCGGTAGCGGGGCCATTCTCTCCGGGGAGCTGTTTTTT
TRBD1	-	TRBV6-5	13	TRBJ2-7	CASSRDRENEQYF	TGTGCCAGCAGTCGGGACAGGGAGAACGAGCAGTACTTC
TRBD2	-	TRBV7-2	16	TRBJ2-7	CASSPRGVASSYEQYF	TGTGCCAGCAGCCCCCGGGGGGTAGCGTCTTCCTACGAGCAGTACTTC
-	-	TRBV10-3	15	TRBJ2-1	CAISESRSAPNEQFF	TGTGCCATCAGTGAGTCGAGGTCGGCCCCCAATGAGCAGTTCTTC
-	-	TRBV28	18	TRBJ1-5	CASRYRDLGQARNQPQHF	TGTGCCAGCAGATACAGGGATCTCGGGCAAGCTCGTAATCAGCCCCAGCATTTT
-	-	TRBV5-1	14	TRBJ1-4	CASSLKGGDEKLFF	TGCGCCAGCAGCTTGAAGGGGGGTGATGAAAAACTGTTTTTT
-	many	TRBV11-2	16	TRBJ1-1	CASSSPEWIRDTEAFF	TGTGCCAGCAGCTCCCCTGAGTGGATTCGGGACACTGAAGCTTTCTTT
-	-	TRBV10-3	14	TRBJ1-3	CAINPGSSGNTIYF	TGTGCCATCAACCCAGGCAGCTCTGGAAACACCATATATTTT
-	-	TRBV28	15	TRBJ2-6	CASSWLGSGANVLTF	TGTGCCAGCAGTTGGTTAGGCTCTGGGGCCAACGTCCTGACTTTC
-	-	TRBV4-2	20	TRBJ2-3	CASSQEGAVRERLHTDTQYF	TGTGCCAGCAGCCAAGAGGGCGCCGTACGGGAACGACTCCACACAGATACGCAGTATTTT
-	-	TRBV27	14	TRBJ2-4	CASSSWTKKNIQYF	TGTGCCAGCAGTTCCTGGACTAAAAAAAACATTCAGTACTTC
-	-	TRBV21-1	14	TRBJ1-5	CASSIRSCNQPQHF	TGTGCCAGCAGCATAAGATCGTGCAATCAGCCCCAGCATTTT
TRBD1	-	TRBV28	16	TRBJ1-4	CASSPGQGTANEKLFF	TGTGCCAGCAGTCCCGGACAGGGGACGGCTAATGAAAAACTGTTTTTT
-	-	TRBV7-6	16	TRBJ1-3	CASSLASAGTGNTIYF	TGTGCCAGCAGCTTAGCGTCCGCAGGCACCGGAAACACCATATATTTT
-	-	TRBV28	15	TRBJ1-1	CASSLALGGNTEAFF	TGTGCCAGCAGTTTAGCCCTTGGGGGGAACACTGAAGCTTTCTTT
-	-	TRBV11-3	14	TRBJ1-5	CASSWASPGQPQHF	TGTGCCAGCAGCTGGGCCTCCCCGGGGCAGCCCCAGCATTTT
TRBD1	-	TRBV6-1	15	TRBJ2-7	CASSEVWGQGYEQYF	TGTGCCAGCAGTGAAGTGTGGGGACAGGGCTACGAGCAGTACTTC
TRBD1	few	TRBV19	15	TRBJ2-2	CASSLRDRGTGELFF	TGTGCCAGTAGTCTCCGGGACAGGGGTACCGGGGAGCTGTTTTTT
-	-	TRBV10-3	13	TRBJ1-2	CAIRGDLGYGYTF	TGTGCCATCAGAGGGGACCTCGGGTATGGCTACACCTTC
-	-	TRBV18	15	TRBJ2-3	CASSRDNSRTDTQYF	TGTGCCAGCTCCCGAGACAATTCCCGCACAGATACGCAGTATTTT
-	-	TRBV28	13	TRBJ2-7	CASSPVRGRGQYF	TGTGCCAGCAGCCCCGTACGAGGTCGAGGGCAGTACTTC
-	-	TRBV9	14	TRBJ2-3	CASSVDISTDTQYF	TGTGCCAGCAGCGTAGACATAAGCACAGATACGCAGTATTTT
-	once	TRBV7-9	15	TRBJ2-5	CASSGRARLEETQYF	TGTGCCAGCAGCGGCCGGGCCCGACTCGAAGAGACCCAGTACTTC
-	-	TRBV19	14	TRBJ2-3	CASSIGQSTDTQYF	TGTGCCAGTAGTATCGGGCAGAGCACAGATACGCAGTATTTT
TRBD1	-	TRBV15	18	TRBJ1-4	CATSTPGQGSATNEKLFF	TGTGCCACCAGCACCCCGGGACAGGGGTCAGCAACTAATGAAAAACTGTTTTTT